This T cell receptor beta chain was identified in a study of Ad26.COV2.S vaccination and SARS-CoV-2 variants. Study-level findings and limits: The study found higher spike-specific TCR breadth in vaccine than placebo recipients. Researchers reported similar non-spike TCR breadth in vaccine and placebo recipients.

On this clone itself: The antigen remains undetermined.

The CDR3 has 15 residues. The germline V gene has CDR1 SGDLS and CDR2 YYNGEE. The ends were cut back, 3 bases at V and 1 base at J, with 14 bases in the middle. The data were produced by immunoSEQ multiplex PCR, yet TCRdb's version contains in-frame clones alone and is incomplete. The data contain around 100,000 clones, more than 65% of them singletons. This sequence joins TRBV9 and TRBJ2-7; tentative D call: TRBD2 (6 bases). The sequences come from peripheral blood, collected after recovery from COVID-19. This receptor was identified in a human donor who had recovered from COVID-19. The CDR3 DNA reads as TGTGCCAGCAGCGGAGAGCGTAGCGGTTCCTACGAGCAGTACTTC. Encoded protein: CASSGERSGSYEQYF.